This TCR beta chain was captured in a study of beta chain features in type 1 diabetes. At the level of the study: Cell yields, age and gender were similar between patients and healthy donors. Study results and limitations: The VDJ junctions of type 1 diabetes patients carried fewer insertions and more deletions. Among patients with Type 1 diabetes, TCRB CDR3s were moderately but significantly shorter in every one of the four CD4+ subsets.

This clone was seen more than once but under ten times. Antigen specificity is unknown. Germline-derived CDR1 and CDR2 are MDHEN and SYDVKM. The CDR3 is made up of 13 amino acids. V lost 3 bases and J 1 base, leaving 3 bases between the germline ends. The authors reverse transcribed all of the isolated RNA, so sequencing captured expressed TCRB transcripts. The table came from immunoSEQ multiplex PCR; TCRdb's copy has only in-frame clones and leaves some out. Of approximately 160,000 clones in the sample, more than 60% were seen once. This receptor was identified in a man aged 25-40 years with type 1 diabetes. Source material: naive CD4+ T cells from blood. The rearrangement joins TRBV28 to TRBJ2-2; no firm D call. The CDR3 loop reads CASSFGNTGELFF. As DNA, the CDR3 is TGTGCCAGCAGTTTCGGGAACACCGGGGAGCTGTTTTTT.